Listed below are T cell receptor beta chains from one sample, sequenced in a study of T cells in narcolepsy. Assay: immunoSEQ multiplex PCR; the TCRdb copy retains only in-frame clones and omits some. The profile shows roughly 34,000 clones, about 84% of them singletons. What was sequenced was CD45RA- memory CD4+ T cells from PBMCs. The source is a human donor with narcolepsy. Each CDR3 is given with its conserved first and last residue. A D gene is named only where the DNA matches it firmly. A row's size may be missing; if present it is once, few, many or a size class.

NA	NA	TRBJ2-2	TRBV5-1	CASSMSTANTGELFF	TGCGCCAGCAGCATGTCCACAGCGAACACCGGGGAGCTGTTTTTT
NA	NA	TRBJ1-6	TRBV4-1	CASSQAEKGANSPLHF	TGCGCCAGCAGCCAAGCTGAAAAAGGGGCGAATTCACCCCTCCACTTT
NA	TRBD2	TRBJ2-7	TRBV5-4	CASSLGSGAHYEQYF	TGTGCCAGCAGCTTGGGGAGCGGGGCCCACTACGAGCAGTACTTC
NA	NA	TRBJ1-1	TRBV19	CASSITGREAFF	TGTGCCAGTAGTATAACAGGGCGTGAAGCTTTCTTT
NA	NA	TRBJ1-1	TRBV5-4	CASSLAPRQDTEAFF	TGTGCCAGCAGCTTGGCGCCCCGGCAGGACACTGAAGCTTTCTTT
NA	NA	TRBJ1-1	TRBV7-6	CASSLGGMGTEAFF	TGTGCCAGCAGCTTAGGCGGGATGGGCACTGAAGCTTTCTTT
NA	NA	TRBJ1-2	TRBV18	CASSPDRGRNGGYTF	TGTGCCAGCTCACCCGACCGGGGACGGAATGGTGGCTACACCTTC
NA	NA	TRBJ2-5	TRBV19	CASTQGNQETQYF	TGTGCCAGTACGCAGGGAAATCAAGAGACCCAGTACTTC
NA	NA	TRBJ1-1	TRBV5-1	CASSRSDSRDTEAFF	TGCGCCAGCAGCCGATCGGACAGTCGGGACACTGAAGCTTTCTTT
NA	TRBD2	TRBJ2-5	TRBV11-2	CASSSMMGSGGEWAQYF	TGTGCCAGCAGTTCAATGATGGGTAGCGGGGGGGAATGGGCCCAGTACTTC
NA	NA	TRBJ1-1	TRBV4-3	CASSQEEWRGMAFF	TGCGCCAGCAGCCAAGAGGAGTGGAGGGGGATGGCTTTCTTT
NA	NA	TRBJ1-1	TRBV9	CASSVGGTNTEAFF	TGTGCCAGCAGCGTAGGGGGGACGAACACTGAAGCTTTCTTT
NA	TRBD1	TRBJ1-2	TRBV4-2	CASSQGAGQEANYGYTF	TGTGCCAGCAGCCAGGGCGCGGGACAGGAAGCGAATTATGGCTACACCTTC
NA	TRBD2	TRBJ2-5	TRBV9	CASSEGTSGRLRGETQYF	TGTGCCAGCAGCGAGGGGACTAGCGGTCGCCTAAGGGGAGAGACCCAGTACTTC
NA	NA	TRBJ2-1	TRBV7-2	CASSPGTTNEQFF	TGTGCCAGCAGTCCCGGGACGACCAATGAGCAGTTCTTC
NA	NA	TRBJ2-5	TRBV7-2	CASSSDSGGGAQYF	TGTGCCAGCAGCTCAGATTCGGGCGGCGGGGCCCAGTACTTC
NA	NA	TRBJ1-5	TRBV19	CASSHRNQPQHF	TGTGCCAGTAGTCACAGAAATCAGCCCCAGCATTTT
NA	NA	TRBJ2-1	TRBV5-6	CASSLTSVNEQFF	TGTGCCAGCAGCCTGACCTCTGTCAATGAGCAGTTCTTC
NA	NA	TRBJ1-3	TRBV10-3	CAIKAVGANTIYF	TGTGCCATCAAAGCCGTGGGGGCAAACACCATATATTTT
NA	TRBD1	TRBJ2-5	TRBV5-1	CATRDSQETQYF	TGCGCCACCCGGGACAGCCAAGAGACCCAGTACTTC
NA	NA	TRBJ1-6	TRBV21-1	CASTRQNYNSPLHF	TGTGCCAGCACCCGACAAAACTATAATTCACCCCTCCACTTT
NA	TRBD2	TRBJ2-1	TRBV30	CAWRRGGLNEQFF	TGTGCCTGGCGACGGGGGGGCCTCAATGAGCAGTTCTTC
NA	NA	TRBJ2-1	TRBV7-2	CASSSLASVNEQFF	TGTGCCAGCAGCTCGTTAGCGTCGGTGAATGAGCAGTTCTTC
NA	TRBD1	TRBJ1-5	TRBV30	CAWTAGGYSNQPQHF	TGTGCCTGGACGGCAGGGGGATATAGCAATCAGCCCCAGCATTTT
few	TRBD1	TRBJ1-4	TRBV2	CASSRTGIDEKLFF	TGTGCCAGCAGTCGGACAGGGATTGATGAAAAACTGTTTTTT
NA	NA	TRBJ1-4	TRBV6-5	CASRSHLNEKLFF	TGTGCCAGCAGGTCCCACCTAAATGAAAAACTGTTTTTT
NA	NA	TRBJ2-6	TRBV2	CASSGTSGANVLTF	TGTGCCAGCAGTGGGACGTCTGGGGCCAACGTCCTGACTTTC
NA	NA	TRBJ1-2	TRBV27	CASSLGRPGSGIYGYTF	TGTGCCAGCAGTTTAGGTCGCCCGGGTTCGGGGATTTATGGCTACACCTTC
NA	NA	TRBJ1-5	TRBV19	CATLGAGPQHF	TGTGCCACCCTCGGGGCTGGGCCCCAGCATTTT
NA	TRBD2	TRBJ2-1	TRBV5-4	CASSNQRGGTYNEQFF	TGTGCCAGCAGCAACCAGCGGGGGGGGACCTACAATGAGCAGTTCTTC
NA	TRBD2	TRBJ2-5	TRBV9	CASSPGGQETQYF	TGTGCCAGCAGCCCCGGGGGGCAAGAGACCCAGTACTTC
NA	NA	TRBJ1-2	TRBV28	CASTVGQIYGYTF	TGTGCCAGCACCGTTGGACAGATCTATGGCTACACCTTC
NA	NA	TRBJ2-1	TRBV28	CASTRRGGSYNEQFF	TGTGCCAGCACTCGTCGAGGGGGGTCCTACAATGAGCAGTTCTTC
NA	NA	TRBJ2-5	TRBV5-1	CASSTLGQFQETQYF	TGCGCCAGCAGCACATTGGGGCAGTTCCAAGAGACCCAGTACTTC
NA	TRBD2	TRBJ2-2	TRBV9	CASSVGQRGANTGELFF	TGTGCCAGCAGCGTAGGGCAGCGGGGAGCGAACACCGGGGAGCTGTTTTTT
NA	NA	TRBJ2-7	TRBV10-1	CASSVQHSYEQYF	TGCGCCAGCAGTGTTCAGCATTCCTACGAGCAGTACTTC
NA	NA	TRBJ1-1	TRBV6-4	CAFTGERALQTEAFF	TGTGCCTTCACGGGGGAACGAGCTCTTCAAACTGAAGCTTTCTTT
NA	NA	TRBJ1-5	TRBV27	CASSRYSNQPQHF	TGTGCCAGCAGCCGTTATAGCAATCAGCCCCAGCATTTT
NA	TRBD1	TRBJ2-7	TRBV4-1	CASSRNSGTGDGQYF	TGCGCCAGCAGCCGCAACTCCGGGACAGGGGACGGGCAGTACTTC
few	TRBD2	TRBJ2-5	TRBV5-1	CASSLGTSGGAQETQYF	TGCGCCAGCAGCTTGGGGACTAGCGGGGGGGCTCAAGAGACCCAGTACTTC
few	TRBD1	TRBJ1-1	TRBV5-4	CASSLGWDREAFF	TGTGCCAGCAGCTTGGGGTGGGACAGGGAAGCTTTCTTT
NA	NA	TRBJ1-1	TRBV6-5	CASRPGGNTEAFF	TGTGCCAGCAGGCCGGGGGGGAACACTGAAGCTTTCTTT
once	TRBD1	TRBJ1-5	TRBV19	CASSIKGAQGGQPQHF	TGTGCCAGTAGTATTAAGGGGGCACAGGGGGGACAGCCCCAGCATTTT
NA	NA	TRBJ2-5	TRBV10-3	CAISDGPAGETQYF	TGTGCCATCAGTGATGGACCGGCCGGAGAGACCCAGTACTTC
NA	TRBD1	TRBJ1-1	TRBV6-5	CASSILQGTEAFF	TGTGCCAGCAGTATCTTACAGGGGACTGAAGCTTTCTTT
NA	TRBD1	TRBJ2-2	TRBV4-3	CASSQGGLQGTGELFF	TGCGCCAGCAGCCAAGGGGGGCTACAGGGGACCGGGGAGCTGTTTTTT
NA	NA	TRBJ1-4	TRBV6-5	CATATGPANEKLFF	TGTGCCACCGCAACAGGCCCGGCTAATGAAAAACTGTTTTTT
NA	TRBD1	TRBJ2-2	TRBV11-3	CASSGTGPSNTGELFF	TGTGCCAGCAGCGGGACAGGGCCATCGAACACCGGGGAGCTGTTTTTT